Listed here are 27 T cell receptor beta chains from one sample, sequenced in a study of control samples from healthy donors and cancer patients. The assay was immunoSEQ multiplex PCR, and TCRdb's table has in-frame clones only and misses some. The top ten clones hold about 2.5% of a sample with 100,000 to 150,000 clones, over 75% of them seen once. The sample consisted of blood. These receptors originate from a man between 18 and 35 years old in good health.

The gene calls are TRBV4-1 and TRBJ2-7, with D perhaps assigned TRBD1 or TRBD2 (6 bases each). The CDR3 has 14 amino acids. Trimming took 3 bases from V and 7 from J, leaving 16 bases between them. Germline CDR1 reads MGHRA; CDR2 reads YSYEKL. The CDR3 protein is CASSHQGGTREQYF. As DNA, the CDR3 is TGCGCCAGCAGCCACCAAGGAGGGACACGAGAGCAGTACTTC.

The V and J genes are TRBV5-1 and TRBJ1-1; TRBD1 aligns across 8 bases. This CDR3 is built from 16 residues. CDR1 and CDR2 from the germline V gene are SGHRS and YFSETQ. Germline trimming cut 1 base from V and 8 bases from J; bases unmatched to any gene: 13. The CDR3: CASSLTPATGAHEAFF. CDR3 coding DNA: TGCGCCAGCAGCTTGACCCCGGCGACAGGGGCGCACGAAGCTTTCTTT.

The chain couples TRBV12-3 or TRBV12-4 to TRBJ2-5, with D unclear. V lost 11 bases and J 4 bases, leaving 11 bases between the germline ends. The CDR3 sequence is 11 residues long. DNA for the CDR3: TGTGCCGTGCCGGAGTCAGAGACCCAGTACTTC. Protein product: CAVPESETQYF.

CDR3 bases: TGCGCCAGCAGCGGGACAGGGAAGACTGAAGCTTTCTTT. Translation: CASSGTGKTEAFF. V and J are TRBV10-2 and TRBJ1-1; 9 bases line up with TRBD1. This CDR3 is 13 amino acids long. Losses at the gene ends were 6 bases for V and 5 bases for J; bases not matched to a gene: 4. The germline gives CDR1 WSHSY, CDR2 SAAADI.

The chain carries TRBV6-5 and TRBJ1-5; no clear D gene. V shed 8 bases and J shed 5 bases, with 19 bases lying between them. Per germline, CDR1 MNHEY and CDR2 SVGAGI. This CDR3 has 15 amino acids. As DNA, the CDR3 is TGTGCCAGCGCCTATCTAGGGTCGCTTTATCAGCCCCAGCATTTT. As protein: CASAYLGSLYQPQHF.

DNA of the CDR3: TGTGCCACCAGTTATGGTGAGATTAACAGTCATCAAGAGACCCAGTACTTC. This encodes CATSYGEINSHQETQYF. The genes are TRBV24-1 and TRBJ2-5; D is ambiguous. V gave up 6 bases and J gave up 2 bases, with 21 bases separating them. The V gene's germline CDR1 is KGHDR and CDR2 SFDVKD. This CDR3 spans 17 amino acids.

The chain is built from TRBV5-4 and TRBJ2-7; D is perhaps TRBD1 (6 bases). Deletions cut 1 base from V and 12 bases from J, with 26 bases between. This CDR3 has 16 residues. Looked up from germline, CDR1 is SGHNT and CDR2 is YYREEE (reference sequence). CDR3 coding DNA: TGTGCCAGCAGCTTGCCGAGGAGTGGGACAACGGAAATATGGTACGTC. Its translation: CASSLPRSGTTEIWYV.

This CDR3 reads CASSHWEGEENYEQYV. In DNA form, the CDR3 reads TGTGCCAGCAGCCATTGGGAGGGAGAGGAGAACTACGAGCAGTACGTC. The V call is TRBV11-2, the J call TRBJ2-7; 7 nucleotides agree with TRBD2. The junction had 13 bases not matched to a gene; V was cut back by 5 bases and J by 3 bases. This CDR3 has 16 amino acids. The germline CDR1 and CDR2 sequences are SGHAT and FQNNGV.

This rearrangement joins TRBV2 to TRBJ1-3, with 11 positions matching TRBD1. The V segment lost 8 bases and the J segment 4 bases; nucleotides outside the gene matches: 4. Germline CDR1 SNHLY, CDR2 FYNNEI. This CDR3 has 14 amino acids. The CDR3 coding sequence is TGTGCCAGCGGACAGGGGGCTATAGGAAACACCATATATTTT. Residues: CASGQGAIGNTIYF.

The chain links TRBV18 to TRBJ1-3; weak D call: TRBD1 (5 bases). The V end lost 3 bases, the J end lost 0 bases, and 9 bases lay between the germline ends. The germline CDR1 and CDR2 sequences are KGHSH and LQKENI. The CDR3 has 15 residues. The CDR3 region has the DNA TGTGCCAGCTCACCTCTGGGGGACTCTGGAAACACCATATATTTT. Translating gives CASSPLGDSGNTIYF.

The chain's CDR3 is CASSDAGQGHTGELFF. Written as DNA, the CDR3 is TGTGCCAGCAGTGACGCGGGACAGGGGCACACCGGGGAGCTGTTTTTT. V usage is TRBV25-1 and J usage is TRBJ2-2, with 10 bases identical to TRBD1. J was trimmed by 3 bases and V by 3 bases; bases with no gene match: 4. The CDR3 contains 16 residues. CDR1 MGHDK and CDR2 SYGVNS come from the germline V gene.

This rearrangement joins TRBV24-1 to TRBJ2-2, with 10 bases matching TRBD2. The V gene end was trimmed by 3 bases and the J gene end by 0 bases; junction bases not matched to a gene: 9. Germline V lookup: CDR1 KGHDR, CDR2 SFDVKD. The CDR3 runs 19 residues. The CDR3, as DNA: TGTGCCACCAGTGATCCCTTTGCACTAGCGGGACCGAACACCGGGGAGCTGTTTTTT. It codes for CATSDPFALAGPNTGELFF.

The chain combines TRBV24-1 with TRBJ2-1, with TRBD2 identical over 13 bases. With V trimmed by 4 bases and J by 8 bases, 7 bases remained unmatched. Germline values: CDR1 KGHDR, CDR2 SFDVKD. The CDR3 sequence is 16 residues long. CDR3 amino acids: CATSERTSGSVYEQFF. CDR3 in DNA: TGTGCCACCAGTGAACGGACTAGCGGGAGTGTCTATGAGCAGTTCTTC.

The chain joins TRBV30 to TRBJ1-2; 7 bases align to TRBD1. CDR1 GTSNPN and CDR2 SVGIG come from the germline V gene (reference sequence). This CDR3 spans 12 amino acids. V dropped 7 bases and J dropped 0; count of bases not matched to a gene: 2. The CDR3 nucleotides read TGTGCCTACAGGGGTCCTAACTATGGCTACACCTTC. Translated: CAYRGPNYGYTF.

Comment on this clone: The sample holds other DNA sequences that translate to the same CDR3. V usage is TRBV30 and J usage is TRBJ1-1; D uncertain. CDR1 GTSNPN and CDR2 SVGIG come from the germline V gene (reference sequence). This CDR3 region has 10 residues. Trimming stripped 3 bases from V and 5 bases from J, with 4 bases between. The CDR3 DNA sequence: TGTGCCTGGAGCGAGACTGAAGCTTTCTTT. This codes for CAWSETEAFF. Together with reference TRBV30 and TRBJ1-1, the CDR3 gives the full variable domain: SQTIHQWPATLVQPVGSPLSLECTVEGTSNPNLYWYRQAAGRGLQLLFYSVGIGQISSEVPQNLSASRPQDRQFILSSKKLLLSDSGFYLCAWSETEAFFGQGTRLTVV.

The V and J genes are TRBV6-5 and TRBJ2-3; TRBD1 matches at 7 bases. The CDR3 runs 15 residues. V dropped 0 bases and J dropped 3; count of bases not matched to a gene: 3. Germline V gene data show CDR1 as MNHEY and CDR2 as SVGAGI. CDR3 sequence reads: CASSYSGTVTDTQYF. CDR3 in DNA: TGTGCCAGCAGTTACTCGGGGACAGTTACAGATACGCAGTATTTT.

The genes are TRBV19 and TRBJ2-3, with D possibly being TRBD1 (5 bases). V lost 7 bases to trimming and J lost 14 bases, with 19 bases between them. The CDR3 covers 12 residues. In germline, CDR1 is LNHDA, CDR2 SQIVND (reference sequence). The DNA for the CDR3 is TGTGCCAGTATTGGGGCAGGTGCCAGAGTGTATTTT. This sequence encodes CASIGAGARVYF.

This clone turned up a few times. This chain uses TRBV2 with TRBJ2-7; unclear D gene. The germline V gene encodes CDR1 SNHLY and CDR2 FYNNEI. This CDR3 has 10 residues. The V end lost 5 bases, the J end lost 5 bases, and 4 bases lay between the germline ends. This CDR3 reads CASSLNEQYV. DNA for the CDR3: TGTGCCAGCAGTCTCAACGAGCAGTACGTC.

The chain joins TRBV7-2 to TRBJ2-2; 7 nucleotides line up with TRBD1. This CDR3 comprises 16 residues. Germline V gene lookup returns CDR1 SGHTA and CDR2 FQGNSA. V was pared by 5 bases and J by 4 bases, with 10 bases of the junction left unmatched. The CDR3 here is CASSADRVRGTGELFF. The CDR3 nucleotides are TGTGCCAGCAGCGCAGACAGGGTACGGGGCACCGGGGAGCTGTTTTTT.

In its sample, this clone was seen once. The chain employs TRBV11-3 and TRBJ2-2; no definite D call. This CDR3 is built from 18 residues. The V end was cut by 0 bases, the J end by 2 bases, with 16 bases between. The germline gives CDR1 SGHNT, CDR2 YENEEA. CDR3 protein: CASSLEHVGRRNTGELFF. The CDR3 DNA reads TGTGCCAGCAGCTTAGAGCACGTAGGCAGGCGAAACACCGGGGAGCTGTTTTTT.

The chain uses TRBV4-3 and TRBJ2-2; D is unresolved. V lost 4 bases to trimming and J lost 0 bases, with 15 bases between them. This CDR3 is built from 17 residues. CDR1 and CDR2 from the germline V gene are LGHNA and YSLEER. The CDR3 DNA follows: TGCGCCAGCAGCCTCACCTCAGGTAGCCCGAACACCGGGGAGCTGTTTTTT. This translates into CASSLTSGSPNTGELFF.

As to this clone: The sample carries other DNA sequences with the same CDR3. In DNA form, the CDR3 reads TGTGCCACCAGTGATCCGGGACAGGGGAGCTATGGCTACACCTTC. As protein: CATSDPGQGSYGYTF. This chain joins TRBV24-1 and TRBJ1-2, with 10 bases fitting TRBD1. Looked up from germline, CDR1 is KGHDR and CDR2 is SFDVKD. Trimming removed 3 bases from V and 4 bases from J; junction bases left unmatched: 4. This CDR3 is built from 15 residues.

This clone is a singleton in its sample. The chain employs TRBV4-1 and TRBJ1-5; TRBD1 matches at 7 bases. This CDR3 has 14 amino acids. CDR1 is MGHRA, CDR2 YSYEKL, per germline. With V trimmed by 2 bases and J by 7 bases, 5 bases remained unmatched. The DNA for the CDR3 is TGCGCCAGCAGCCAACGCACAGGGGTGCAGCCCCAGCATTTT. It translates to CASSQRTGVQPQHF.

Here the CDR3 reads CATMGGGSNEQFF. The CDR3 coding sequence is TGTGCCACCATGGGCGGGGGGAGCAATGAGCAGTTCTTC. The chain combines TRBV24-1 with TRBJ2-1, with TRBD2 identical over 8 bases. The germline V gene has CDR1 KGHDR and CDR2 SFDVKD. The CDR3 is 13 residues long. V dropped 8 bases and J dropped 6; count of bases not matched to a gene: 5.

The V and J genes are TRBV24-1 and TRBJ2-3; D is perhaps TRBD2 (5 bases). CDR1 is KGHDR, CDR2 SFDVKD, per germline. V lost 5 bases to trimming and J lost 0 bases, with 5 bases between them. This CDR3 contains 13 residues. The chain's CDR3 is CATSGGSTDTQYF. The CDR3 DNA follows: TGTGCCACCAGTGGCGGGAGCACAGATACGCAGTATTTT.

The chain is built from TRBV6-1 and TRBJ2-7; no clear D. The germline V gene encodes CDR1 MNHNS and CDR2 SASEGT. V shed 2 bases and J shed 2 bases, with 7 bases lying between them. The CDR3 length is 13 residues. This CDR3 is CASSESYAYEQYV. The CDR3 DNA reads as TGTGCCAGCAGTGAAAGTTATGCCTACGAGCAGTACGTC.

The chain employs TRBV3-1 (or the pseudogene TRBV3-2) and TRBJ1-1; no clear D gene. Trimming pared 4 bases from V and 1 base from J, leaving 10 bases between. The CDR3 contains 14 residues. The germline V gene encodes CDR1 LGHDT and CDR2 YNNKEL (reference sequence). In nucleotides, the CDR3 is TGTGCCAGCAGCCGCCCTGGGCAGAACACTGAAGCTTTCTTT. Protein sequence: CASSRPGQNTEAFF.